This T cell receptor beta chain was found in a study of radiation and T cells in renal cell carcinoma. Time point specified: baseline pretreatment blood. This sample's treatment: 15 Gy SBRT to primary tumor, nephrectomy 4 weeks later. The protocol was immunoSEQ multiplex PCR, while the TCRdb copy is restricted to in-frame clones and leaves out a portion. The table shows about 150,000 clones, with about 85% occurring only once. Looked up from germline, CDR1 is SQVTM and CDR2 is ANQGSEA. The CDR3 is 11 amino acids. V was clipped by 6 bases and J by 0 bases, with 6 bases between them. The chain employs TRBV29-1 and TRBJ2-7; D gene unclear. This TCR derives from a woman in her sixties or seventies with renal cell carcinoma. This sample comprised blood, obtained from a patient whose treatment included radiotherapy and nephrectomy. The CDR3 here is CSVRVSYEQYF. The CDR3 nucleotides are TGCAGCGTCCGGGTCTCCTACGAGCAGTACTTC.